A single sample is the source of the 27 T cell receptor beta chains below, sequenced in a study of cytomegalovirus exposure and HLA in healthy donors. The data were produced by immunoSEQ multiplex PCR, yet TCRdb's version contains in-frame clones alone and is incomplete. The sample includes some 170,000 clones, 96% of them seen just once. Sequencing was performed on PBMCs. The receptors were sampled from a young woman in good health and CMV-seronegative.

CDR3 protein: CASSYTQGTGQFF. The CDR3, as DNA: TGCGCCAGCAGCTACACACAGGGAACGGGGCAGTTCTTC. This chain connects TRBV5-1 to TRBJ2-1; a possible D gene is TRBD1 (6 bases). V was pared by 3 bases and J by 12 bases, with 16 bases between. Germline assignment: CDR1 SGHRS and CDR2 YFSETQ. The CDR3 has 13 amino acids.

V gene TRBV10-3 combines with J gene TRBJ2-7; D may be TRBD2 (5 bases). The CDR3 is 14 residues long. V lost 6 bases to trimming and J lost 3 bases, with 15 bases between them. The germline CDR1 and CDR2 sequences are ENHRY and SYGVKD. The DNA of the CDR3 is TGTGCCATCAGCCCACGGTGGACTGTCTACGAGCAGTACTTC. Amino acids: CAISPRWTVYEQYF.

This clone has just one count. CDR3 region: CASSVGQVNTEAFF. The CDR3, as DNA: TGCGCCAGCAGCGTCGGACAGGTGAACACTGAAGCTTTCTTT. The gene calls are TRBV5-1 and TRBJ1-1; 7 bases map to TRBD1. This CDR3 has 14 residues. V shed 4 bases and J 0 bases; nucleotides not matched to a gene: 3. Per germline, CDR1 SGHRS and CDR2 YFSETQ. Variable domain in full (rest from reference TRBV5-1 and TRBJ1-1): KAGVTQTPRYLIKTRGQQVTLSCSPISGHRSVSWYQQTPGQGLQFLFEYFSETQRNKGNFPGRFSGRQFSNSRSEMNVSTLELGDSALYLCASSVGQVNTEAFFGQGTRLTVV.

V and J are TRBV2 and TRBJ1-4; D perhaps matches TRBD1 (6 bases). This CDR3 contains 15 residues. The V end lost 8 bases, the J end lost 2 bases, and 15 bases lay between the germline ends. Germline-derived CDR1 and CDR2 are SNHLY and FYNNEI. The CDR3: CASDRTLPTNEKLFF. In DNA form, the CDR3 reads TGTGCCAGCGACAGGACCCTACCCACTAATGAAAAACTGTTTTTT.

J is TRBJ2-5 and V is TRBV5-8; TRBD2 might be the D (6 bases). V was cut by 4 bases and J by 5 bases, with 18 bases left in between. This CDR3 comprises 15 residues. From germline, CDR1 is SGHTS and CDR2 YDEGEE. The CDR3 coding sequence is TGTGCCAGCAGCCACGGGACTTTAATATTGGAGACCCAGTACTTC. Protein sequence: CASSHGTLILETQYF.

The rearrangement joins TRBV20-1 to TRBJ2-1, with D possibly matching TRBD2 (5 bases). The CDR3 extends over 11 amino acids. Germline lookup yields CDR1 DFQATT and CDR2 SNEGSKA (reference sequence). Deletions cut 7 bases from V and 15 bases from J, with 19 bases between. The CDR3 here is CSGELNSAGFF. In nucleotides, the CDR3 is TGCAGTGGGGAGCTAAACTCCGCTGGGTTCTTC.

The chain uses TRBV5-6 and TRBJ1-1; D perhaps matches TRBD1 (5 bases). The germline gives CDR1 SGHDT, CDR2 YYEEEE. V lost 0 bases to trimming and J lost 5 bases, with 8 bases between them. The length of the CDR3 is 13 residues. The DNA for the CDR3 is TGTGCCAGCAGCTTGGACAGGTGGACTGAAGCTTTCTTT. Translating it yields CASSLDRWTEAFF. Complete variable domain (other parts from reference TRBV5-6 and TRBJ1-1): DAGVTQSPTHLIKTRGQQVTLRCSPKSGHDTVSWYQQALGQGPQFIFQYYEEEERQRGNFPDRFSGHQFPNYSSELNVNALLLGDSALYLCASSLDRWTEAFFGQGTRLTVV.

The chain recombines TRBV7-6 with TRBJ1-6, with 11 nucleotides matching TRBD1. CDR1 is SGHVS, CDR2 FNYEAQ, per germline. With 1 base clipped from V and 7 bases from J, the junction kept 6 bases outside the gene matches. This CDR3 has 17 amino acids. The CDR3 reads CASSLGAGDRGNSPLHF. The CDR3 DNA sequence: TGTGCCAGCAGCTTAGGAGCCGGGGACAGGGGGAATTCACCCCTCCACTTT.

The genes are TRBV6-5 and TRBJ2-7, with 8 bases that match TRBD1. Germline V lookup: CDR1 MNHEY, CDR2 SVGAGI. V shed 6 bases, J shed 3 bases, and the junction held 10 bases outside the gene matches. The CDR3 runs to 15 residues. The chain's CDR3 is CASRHDRGSGYEQYF. CDR3 nucleotides: TGTGCCAGCAGACACGACAGGGGCTCGGGCTACGAGCAGTACTTC.

J is TRBJ1-1 and V is TRBV5-1, with TRBD1 identical over 12 bases. The CDR3 has 18 amino acids. Germline-derived CDR1 and CDR2 are SGHRS and YFSETQ. The V segment lost 0 bases and the J segment 0 bases; nucleotides outside the gene matches: 6. The CDR3 here is CASSLGGTGGSLNTEAFF. CDR3 in DNA: TGCGCCAGCAGCTTGGGCGGGACAGGGGGCTCCCTGAACACTGAAGCTTTCTTT.

Written as DNA, the CDR3 is TGTGCCAGCAGTTACTCGACAGGGGCCAACTATGGCTACACCTTC. Protein sequence: CASSYSTGANYGYTF. V usage is TRBV6-6 and J usage is TRBJ1-2; TRBD1 agrees at 8 bases. The CDR3 is 15 residues long. Germline-derived CDR1 and CDR2 are MNHNY and SVGAGI (reference sequence). V lost 0 bases, J lost 2 bases, and 2 bases stayed unmatched.

The chain couples TRBV11-3 to TRBJ2-1; possible D gene TRBD2, 7 bases. Germline CDR1 reads SGHNT; CDR2 reads YENEEA. V dropped 5 bases and J dropped 7 bases, with 18 bases sitting between them. This CDR3 has 15 amino acids. The CDR3 region has the DNA TGTGCCAGCAGCAGAGGGGGGGCCCCACCGAATGAGCAGTTCTTC. This gives the protein CASSRGGAPPNEQFF.

This sequence joins TRBV7-8 and TRBJ2-3; 11 bases are shared with TRBD2. CDR3 size: 15 residues. Trimming cost V 5 bases and J 7 bases; bases outside gene matches: 8. From germline, CDR1 is SGHVS and CDR2 FQNEAQ. CDR3 protein: CASSLTSGGTNTQYF. DNA of the CDR3: TGTGCCAGCAGCCTTACTAGCGGGGGTACCAATACGCAGTATTTT.

This chain links TRBV7-8 with TRBJ2-3; 7 bases are shared with TRBD2. V lost 3 bases to trimming and J lost 3 bases; unmatched junction nucleotides: 3. Germline assignment: CDR1 SGHVS and CDR2 FQNEAQ. The CDR3 consists of 14 residues. This CDR3 reads CASSFVGGTDTQYF. In nucleotides, the CDR3 is TGTGCCAGCAGCTTCGTGGGGGGGACAGATACGCAGTATTTT.

J is TRBJ1-4 and V is TRBV5-1; 10 bases agree with TRBD1. The germline CDR1 and CDR2 sequences are SGHRS and YFSETQ. V gave up 4 bases and J gave up 8 bases; unmatched junction bases: 5. The CDR3 runs 14 residues. CDR3 in amino acids: CASSRGQGDEKLFF. CDR3 DNA sequence: TGCGCCAGCAGCCGAGGACAGGGGGACGAAAAACTGTTTTTT.

V and J are TRBV7-2 and TRBJ2-3, with D unclear. CDR3 length: 12 amino acids. V lost 2 bases and J lost 4, with 4 bases in between. Germline assignment: CDR1 SGHTA and CDR2 FQGNSA. CDR3 sequence reads: CASSLYADTQYF. The CDR3, as DNA: TGTGCCAGCAGCTTATATGCAGATACGCAGTATTTT. Full variable domain (rest looked up from reference TRBV7-2 and TRBJ2-3): GAGVSQSPSNKVTEKGKDVELRCDPISGHTALYWYRQSLGQGLEFLIYFQGNSAPDKSGLPSDRFSAERTGGSVSTLTIQRTQQEDSAVYLCASSLYADTQYFGPGTRLTVL.

This sequence joins TRBV30 and TRBJ1-4; 11 bases match TRBD1. Per the germline V gene, CDR1 is GTSNPN and CDR2 is SVGIG (reference sequence). V lost 0 bases and J lost 7; bases outside the gene matches: 1. The CDR3 has 14 residues. CDR3 amino acids: CAWSVGTGGEKLFF. The CDR3 DNA follows: TGTGCCTGGAGTGTCGGGACAGGGGGTGAAAAACTGTTTTTT.

The chain recombines TRBV19 with TRBJ2-5; 10 bases align to TRBD1. Germline V gene lookup returns CDR1 LNHDA and CDR2 SQIVND (reference sequence). This CDR3 spans 15 amino acids. V lost 5 bases to trimming and J lost 4 bases; unmatched junction nucleotides: 7. The CDR3 bases are TGTGCCAGTAGTGCCCTGACAGGGGGCTCAGAGACCCAGTACTTC. Residues: CASSALTGGSETQYF.

This clone was observed once. The CDR3 bases are TGTGCCAGCAGTTTGTCCGGGACAGTATCCGCGCAGTATTTT. Protein sequence: CASSLSGTVSAQYF. This chain links TRBV6-6 with TRBJ2-3; 7 bases line up with TRBD1. Trimming cost V 4 bases and J 10 bases; bases outside gene matches: 11. Germline V gene sequence: CDR1 MNHNY, CDR2 SVGAGI (reference sequence). CDR3 length: 14 residues.

The sample holds one count of this clone. V and J are TRBV7-6 and TRBJ1-1, with D possibly TRBD1 on 6 matching bases. The CDR3 contains 15 residues. Trimming took 4 bases from V and 1 from J, leaving 13 bases between them. Germline assignment: CDR1 SGHVS and CDR2 FNYEAQ. This CDR3 reads CASSSIYRENTEAFF. CDR3 nucleotides: TGTGCCAGCAGCTCGATTTACAGGGAGAACACTGAAGCTTTCTTT.

In its sample, this clone was seen once. CDR3 sequence (DNA): TGTGCCAGCAGTGATCACTACGAGCAGTACTTC. Encoded protein: CASSDHYEQYF. The V and J genes are TRBV6-1 and TRBJ2-7; D is unclear. V lost 3 bases and J lost 3, with 3 bases in between. The germline gives CDR1 MNHNS, CDR2 SASEGT. This CDR3 has 11 amino acids.

The genes are TRBV5-1 and TRBJ2-5, with 7 bases lining up with TRBD1. Per germline, CDR1 SGHRS and CDR2 YFSETQ. The CDR3 extends over 14 amino acids. J gave up 2 bases and V 7 bases, and 8 bases lay outside the gene matches. The CDR3: CASLPGTVQETQYF. The CDR3 bases are TGCGCCAGCCTCCCCGGGACAGTGCAAGAGACCCAGTACTTC. Supplemented by reference TRBV5-1 and TRBJ2-5, the full variable domain reads KAGVTQTPRYLIKTRGQQVTLSCSPISGHRSVSWYQQTPGQGLQFLFEYFSETQRNKGNFPGRFSGRQFSNSRSEMNVSTLELGDSALYLCASLPGTVQETQYFGPGTRLLVL.

The rearrangement uses TRBV5-1 and TRBJ2-3; 9 nucleotides match TRBD1. The CDR3 has 15 residues. V trimming: 1 base; J trimming: 4 bases; junction bases outside the gene matches: 4. From germline, CDR1 is SGHRS and CDR2 YFSETQ. The CDR3 DNA is TGCGCCAGCAGCTTGAGGGGACAGGGTTCAGATACGCAGTATTTT. Protein sequence: CASSLRGQGSDTQYF.

V and J are TRBV23-1 and TRBJ1-2; D is uncertain. TRBV23-1 has ORF status, its function being uncertain. V was shortened by 2 bases and J by 2 bases, with 6 bases between the two germline ends. The CDR3 length is 13 residues. In nucleotides, the CDR3 is TGCGCCAGCAGTCAACCAGGCAACTATGGCTACACCTTC. Translated: CASSQPGNYGYTF.

The V gene is TRBV29-1, the J gene TRBJ2-7; perhaps TRBD2 as D (5 bases). The CDR3 spans 13 residues. Per the germline V gene, CDR1 is SQVTM and CDR2 is ANQGSEA. The V gene lost 4 bases and the J gene lost 0 bases, with 10 bases spanning the gap. The CDR3 nucleotides are TGCAGCGTTGTAAGAACTAGCTCCTACGAGCAGTACTTC. It codes for CSVVRTSSYEQYF.

This clone was recorded once. This chain uses TRBV4-3 with TRBJ1-1; TRBD1 matches 7 bases. The ends lost 6 bases at V and 4 bases at J; junction bases unmatched: 8. Germline values: CDR1 LGHNA, CDR2 YSLEER. The CDR3 runs to 14 residues. CDR3 sequence reads: CASSAQGGGTEAFF. CDR3 sequence (DNA): TGCGCCAGCAGTGCTCAGGGGGGAGGCACTGAAGCTTTCTTT.

This rearrangement joins TRBV11-2 to TRBJ1-3; 7 bases are a match to TRBD1. Germline CDR1 is SGHAT and CDR2 is FQNNGV. The CDR3 extends over 12 amino acids. V gave up 4 bases and J gave up 9 bases; unmatched junction bases: 3. DNA of the CDR3: TGTGCCAGCAGCTCTCACAGGGGCACCATATATTTT. The encoded protein is CASSSHRGTIYF.